One and the same sample provided the 20 T cell receptor beta chains below, sequenced in a study of blood T cell repertoires in COVID-19. TCRdb's table, derived via immunoSEQ multiplex PCR, lists solely in-frame clones and lacks some. Among some 450,000 clones listed, about nine tenths were seen once. The sample was peripheral blood. Receptor source: a woman in her 50s with COVID-19, enrolled during active disease.

The V gene is TRBV11-2, the J gene TRBJ1-1; D unresolved. There are 16 residues in the CDR3. V lost 5 bases to trimming and J lost 0 bases, with 16 bases between them. Germline V gene sequence: CDR1 SGHAT, CDR2 FQNNGV. The CDR3 reads CASSPVGGVMNTEAFF. CDR3 sequence (DNA): TGTGCCAGCAGCCCCGTCGGAGGAGTCATGAACACTGAAGCTTTCTTT.

This rearrangement joins TRBV28 to TRBJ1-1; 7 bases match TRBD1. V shed 2 bases, J shed 3 bases, and the junction held 3 bases outside the gene matches. Germline lookup yields CDR1 MDHEN and CDR2 SYDVKM. The CDR3 has 14 amino acids. In nucleotides, the CDR3 is TGTGCCAGCAGTTTAATCGACAGGGACACTGAAGCTTTCTTT. Translating gives CASSLIDRDTEAFF.

This rearrangement joins TRBV30 to TRBJ1-3, with no clear D. Trimming pared 2 bases from V and 0 bases from J, leaving 8 bases between. Germline-derived CDR1 and CDR2 are GTSNPN and SVGIG (reference sequence). This CDR3 contains 14 residues. The DNA of the CDR3 is TGTGCCTGGAGTTGGGCGGGCTCTGGAAACACCATATATTTT. Amino acid sequence: CAWSWAGSGNTIYF.

The chain couples TRBV9 to TRBJ2-7; possibly TRBD2 for D (5 bases). Deletions cut 2 bases from V and 7 bases from J, with 13 bases between. There are 13 residues in the CDR3. The germline V gene encodes CDR1 SGDLS and CDR2 YYNGEE. This chain's CDR3 is CASSVFRSGEQYF. The CDR3 DNA reads TGTGCCAGCAGCGTTTTTAGGTCGGGGGAGCAGTACTTC.

In DNA, the CDR3 is TGTGCCAGCAGCCAAGGGACAGGGGGCGTTATATGGTCACCCCTCCACTTT. It is translated as CASSQGTGGVIWSPLHF. The V and J genes are TRBV3-1 (or the pseudogene TRBV3-2) and TRBJ1-6, with TRBD1 identical over 11 bases. This CDR3 region has 17 residues. The ends lost 1 base at V and 10 bases at J; junction bases unmatched: 9. The V gene's germline CDR1 is LGHDT and CDR2 YNNKEL (reference sequence).

A remark on this clone: Other DNA sequences in this specimen translate into the identical CDR3. This chain links TRBV20-1 with TRBJ2-5; D gene unclear. Germline V gene data show CDR1 as DFQATT and CDR2 as SNEGSKA (reference sequence). This CDR3 has 11 amino acids. The germline V and J ends were trimmed by 2 bases and 2 bases, with 3 bases remaining between them. Written as DNA, the CDR3 is TGCAGTGCTAGACTTCAAGAGACCCAGTACTTC. The encoded protein is CSARLQETQYF.

The rearrangement uses TRBV5-1 and TRBJ1-1; weak D call: TRBD1 (5 bases). This CDR3 has 14 residues. Germline-derived CDR1 and CDR2 are SGHRS and YFSETQ. Trimming removed 4 bases at V and 7 bases at J, with 17 bases between. CDR3 sequence: CASSPKRDALEAFF. The CDR3 region has the DNA TGCGCCAGCAGCCCCAAGCGGGACGCTCTTGAAGCTTTCTTT.

The rearrangement joins TRBV12-3 or TRBV12-4 to TRBJ2-7, with TRBD2 as a possible D gene (6 bases). V was trimmed by 4 bases and J by 3 bases, leaving 7 bases between them. The CDR3 length is 12 residues. CDR3: CASSSGGYEQYF. The CDR3 nucleotides are TGTGCCAGCAGTTCCGGGGGCTACGAGCAGTACTTC.

As regards this clone: Different DNA sequences within this sample yield the same CDR3. This chain connects TRBV12-3 or TRBV12-4 to TRBJ1-1, with D unclear. The CDR3 loop spans 13 amino acids. With 2 bases removed from V and 1 base from J, the gap between germline ends came to 5 bases. The CDR3 sequence: CASSLSGNTEAFF. CDR3 bases: TGTGCCAGCAGTTTAAGCGGGAACACTGAAGCTTTCTTT.

This clone was counted only a few times. J is TRBJ2-1 and V is TRBV29-1, with TRBD2 identical over 12 bases. The germline V gene has CDR1 SQVTM and CDR2 ANQGSEA. V shed 0 bases, J shed 9 bases, and the junction held 9 bases outside the gene matches. CDR3 length equals 16 residues. The CDR3, as DNA: TGCAGCGTTGAAGATTCTAGCGGGGGGGCGGGAAGTGAGCAGTTCTTC. Its translation: CSVEDSSGGAGSEQFF.

A few counts support this clone. The V gene is TRBV7-9, the J gene TRBJ1-2; TRBD1 might be the D (6 bases). The CDR3 loop spans 11 amino acids. Germline CDR1 is SEHNR and CDR2 is FQNEAQ (reference sequence). V was shortened by 4 bases and J by 6 bases, with 6 bases between the two germline ends. The CDR3 protein is CASSYRDGYTF. The CDR3 DNA reads as TGTGCCAGCAGCTACAGGGATGGCTACACCTTC.

The V and J genes are TRBV28 and TRBJ2-7; 9 bases are a match to TRBD1. Germline CDR1 and CDR2: MDHEN and SYDVKM. This CDR3 is built from 14 residues. V lost 4 bases, J lost 7 bases, and 8 bases stayed unmatched. The CDR3 sequence is CASSSRDRVGEQYF. In nucleotides, the CDR3 is TGTGCCAGCAGTTCCCGGGACAGGGTGGGAGAGCAGTACTTC.

The rearrangement uses TRBV7-9 and TRBJ2-1, with D perhaps matching TRBD2 (6 bases). Germline CDR1 and CDR2: SEHNR and FQNEAQ (reference sequence). CDR3 length: 17 amino acids. Trimming took off 4 bases at V and 0 bases at J, with 16 bases between the two ends. This chain's CDR3 is CASSSSYRGSSYNEQFF. The CDR3 DNA reads as TGTGCCAGCAGCTCCTCCTATCGGGGGTCCTCCTACAATGAGCAGTTCTTC.

The genes are TRBV19 and TRBJ2-5, with 8 positions matching TRBD1. Germline CDR1 reads LNHDA; CDR2 reads SQIVND (reference sequence). The CDR3 extends over 14 amino acids. The ends lost 8 bases at V and 5 bases at J; junction bases unmatched: 10. CDR3 amino acids: CASRGAGGAETQYF. For the CDR3, the DNA is TGTGCCAGTCGAGGGGCAGGGGGCGCGGAGACCCAGTACTTC.

This chain joins TRBV6-5 and TRBJ1-1, with TRBD1 identical over 7 bases. The germline V gene has CDR1 MNHEY and CDR2 SVGAGI. The CDR3 is made up of 13 amino acids. J was trimmed by 4 bases and V by 5 bases; bases with no gene match: 4. CDR3 bases: TGTGCCAGCAGTCTGAACAGGGGCACTGAAGCTTTCTTT. Its protein product is CASSLNRGTEAFF.

With respect to this clone: The junction departs from germline at one end; a sequencing error may be responsible. The J gene is TRBJ2-5, the V gene TRBV3-1 (or the pseudogene TRBV3-2); a weak D match, TRBD1 (7 bases). Per germline, CDR1 LGHDT and CDR2 YNNKEL (reference sequence). The CDR3 consists of 15 residues. The CDR3 sequence is CASSQRAGGKEAQYF. In nucleotides, the CDR3 is TGTGCCAGCAGCCAAAGGGCAGGGGGGAAAGAGGCCCAGTACTTC.

The chain is built from TRBV5-4 and TRBJ2-7, with 7 bases aligning to TRBD2. J gave up 0 bases and V 4 bases, and 7 bases lay outside the gene matches. The germline CDR1 and CDR2 sequences are SGHNT and YYREEE (reference sequence). The CDR3 is made up of 15 amino acids. CDR3 sequence (DNA): TGTGCCAGCAGCGCCCCTGGCGGGGGCTCCTACGAGCAGTACTTC. Translated, it gives CASSAPGGGSYEQYF. Full variable domain (remainder filled in from reference TRBV5-4 and TRBJ2-7): ETGVTQSPTHLIKTRGQQVTLRCSSQSGHNTVSWYQQALGQGPQFIFQYYREEENGRGNFPPRFSGLQFPNYSSELNVNALELDDSALYLCASSAPGGGSYEQYFGPGTRLTVT.

The chain couples TRBV7-9 to TRBJ2-2; D is undetermined. The V and J ends lost 5 bases and 9 bases respectively, with 19 bases between them. The CDR3 extends over 15 amino acids. CDR1 and CDR2 from the germline V gene are SEHNR and FQNEAQ (reference sequence). In nucleotides, the CDR3 is TGTGCCAGCAGCCGAGCCCCATCGGGTGCGAGGGAGCTGTTTTTT. As protein: CASSRAPSGARELFF.

J is TRBJ1-2 and V is TRBV5-1, with 10 bases lining up with TRBD1. From germline, CDR1 is SGHRS and CDR2 YFSETQ. J lost 2 bases, V lost 0 bases, and 7 bases had no gene match. The CDR3 is 17 amino acids. The CDR3 nucleotides are TGCGCCAGCAGCTTGGATCTCCCGGGACAGGGGAACTATGGCTACACCTTC. Protein sequence: CASSLDLPGQGNYGYTF. Full variable domain (missing parts from reference TRBV5-1 and TRBJ1-2): KAGVTQTPRYLIKTRGQQVTLSCSPISGHRSVSWYQQTPGQGLQFLFEYFSETQRNKGNFPGRFSGRQFSNSRSEMNVSTLELGDSALYLCASSLDLPGQGNYGYTFGSGTRLTVV.

This chain connects TRBV2 to TRBJ1-5; the D is unclear. Trimming stripped 10 bases from V and 0 bases from J, with 10 bases between. The CDR3 is 13 residues long. The germline CDR1 and CDR2 sequences are SNHLY and FYNNEI. The CDR3 DNA reads TGTGCCATTGGCAGTCATAGCAATCAGCCCCAGCATTTT. It translates to CAIGSHSNQPQHF.